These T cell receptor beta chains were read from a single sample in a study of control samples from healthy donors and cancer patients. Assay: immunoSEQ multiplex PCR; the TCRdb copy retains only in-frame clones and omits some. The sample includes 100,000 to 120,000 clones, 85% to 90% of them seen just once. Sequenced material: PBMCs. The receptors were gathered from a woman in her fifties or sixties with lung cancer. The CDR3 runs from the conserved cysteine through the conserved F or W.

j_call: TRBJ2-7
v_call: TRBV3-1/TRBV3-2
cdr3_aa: CASRPNHRGADHEQYF

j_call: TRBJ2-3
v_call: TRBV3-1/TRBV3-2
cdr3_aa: CASSQGGADTQYF

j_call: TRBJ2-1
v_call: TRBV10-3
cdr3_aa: CAITPRGGHHNEQFF

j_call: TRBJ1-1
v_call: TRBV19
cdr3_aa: CASSRRAEATEAFF

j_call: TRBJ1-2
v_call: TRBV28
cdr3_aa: CASTLGGTVKYGYTF

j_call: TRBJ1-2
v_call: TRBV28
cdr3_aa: CASSPEGQGGRVNYGYTF

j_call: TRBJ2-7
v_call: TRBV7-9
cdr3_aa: CASGKGGGQNEQYF

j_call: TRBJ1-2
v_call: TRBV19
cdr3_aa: CASSRDSFYGYTF

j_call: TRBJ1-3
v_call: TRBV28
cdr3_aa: CASSPPPGASGNTIYF

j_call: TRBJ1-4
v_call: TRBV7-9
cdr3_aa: CASSLIPTNEKLFF

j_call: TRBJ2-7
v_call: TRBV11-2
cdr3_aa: CASTSLGMHEQYF

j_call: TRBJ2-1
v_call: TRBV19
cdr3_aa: CASNRAGGLNEQFF

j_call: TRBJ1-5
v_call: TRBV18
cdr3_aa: CASSPAQMGNQPQHF

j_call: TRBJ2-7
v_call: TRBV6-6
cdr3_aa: CASSYPAVLKGYEQYF

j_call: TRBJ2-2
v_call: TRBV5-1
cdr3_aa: CASSPDFNTGELFF

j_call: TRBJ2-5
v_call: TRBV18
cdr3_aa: CASSPPSGPRETQYF

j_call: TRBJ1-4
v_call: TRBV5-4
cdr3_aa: CASSLQGMNQKLFF

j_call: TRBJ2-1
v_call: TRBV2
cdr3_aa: CASSQEGLARYNEQFF

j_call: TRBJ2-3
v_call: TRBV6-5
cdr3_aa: CASSYEGTKWEYF

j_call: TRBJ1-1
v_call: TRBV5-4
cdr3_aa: CASSSKDRDTEAFF

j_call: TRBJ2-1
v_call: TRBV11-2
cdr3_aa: CASRLDGVTYNEQFF

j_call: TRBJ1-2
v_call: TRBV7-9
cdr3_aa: CATGGDNYGYTF

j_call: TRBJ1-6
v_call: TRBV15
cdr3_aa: CATSRDRGGNSPLHF

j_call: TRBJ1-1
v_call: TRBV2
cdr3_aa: CASSYTLGGTEAFF

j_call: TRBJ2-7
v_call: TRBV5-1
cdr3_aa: CASSVPGQGPYSYEQYF

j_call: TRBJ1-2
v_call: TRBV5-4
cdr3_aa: CASSLAQTNYGYTF

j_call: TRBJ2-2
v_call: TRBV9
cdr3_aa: CASSVDSVDWELFF

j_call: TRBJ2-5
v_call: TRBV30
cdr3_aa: CAWSVPGALQETQYF

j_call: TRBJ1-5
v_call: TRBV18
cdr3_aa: CASSPGGGRDQPQHF

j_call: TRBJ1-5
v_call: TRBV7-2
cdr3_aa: CASSLDLNQPQHF

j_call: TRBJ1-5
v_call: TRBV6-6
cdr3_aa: CASSPTLGQGMSRSNQPQHF

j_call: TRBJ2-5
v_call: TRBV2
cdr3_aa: CASSEGVKETQYF

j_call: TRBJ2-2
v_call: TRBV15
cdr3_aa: CATSGAFGGGSTGELFF

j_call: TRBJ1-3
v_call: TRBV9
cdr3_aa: CASSVLGLDTIYF

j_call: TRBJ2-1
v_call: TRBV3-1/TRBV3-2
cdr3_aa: CASSQASAEQFF

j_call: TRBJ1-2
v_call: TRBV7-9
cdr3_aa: CASSYGTAQAYYTF

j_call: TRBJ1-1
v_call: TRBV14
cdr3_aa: CASSQGGVDTEAFF